Below, 24 T cell receptor beta chains from the same sample are listed, as sequenced in a study of T cells after yellow fever vaccination. TCRdb reanalysed the 5' RACE reads using MiXCR and keeps one entry per CDR3 protein. The repertoire has tens of thousands of distinct CDR3 sequences, around 7.8% of them found once; the top ten carry around 29%. The sample was CD8+ T cells sorted from PBMCs, taken 9 to 11 days after the first yellow fever vaccination. All receptors come from a man between 18 and 35 years old who received the YFV17D yellow fever vaccine.

The chain couples TRBV7-9 to TRBJ2-1, with D uncertain. This CDR3 spans 11 amino acids. Trimming cost V 3 bases and J 7 bases, with 4 bases left between them. Germline V gene lookup returns CDR1 SEHNR and CDR2 FQNEAQ (reference sequence). CDR3 residues: CASSFRNEQFF. In DNA form, the CDR3 reads TGTGCCAGCAGCTTTAGGAATGAGCAGTTCTTC.

This chain links TRBV7-9 with TRBJ2-7; no firm D call. V gave up 5 bases and J gave up 1 base, with 15 bases separating them. CDR1 is SEHNR, CDR2 FQNEAQ, per germline (reference sequence). The CDR3 consists of 15 residues. This CDR3 is CASSPSAGPSYEQYF. Written as DNA, the CDR3 is TGTGCCAGCAGCCCGTCGGCTGGACCATCCTACGAGCAGTACTTC.

The genes are TRBV3-1 and TRBJ2-7; no definite D call. The CDR3 is 14 residues long. Trimming removed 5 bases at V and 0 bases at J, with 11 bases between. Per the germline V gene, CDR1 is LGHDT and CDR2 is YNNKEL (reference sequence). CDR3 residues: CASSTRPSSYEQYF. CDR3 DNA: TGTGCCAGCAGCACCCGGCCGAGCTCCTACGAGCAGTACTTC.

This clonotype appeared a few times. CDR3 sequence (DNA): TGTGCCAGCAGCTCGGGGATCGGGGAGCTGTTTTTT. Its protein is CASSSGIGELFF. The gene calls are TRBV7-9 and TRBJ2-2; TRBD2 is a possible D gene (5 bases). Germline assignment: CDR1 SEHNR and CDR2 FQNEAQ (reference sequence). The CDR3 covers 12 residues. The V end lost 4 bases, the J end lost 7 bases, and 7 bases lay between the germline ends.

The chain combines TRBV4-2 with TRBJ2-5, with TRBD1 as a possible D gene (5 bases). Deletions cut 4 bases from V and 2 bases from J, with 14 bases between. The CDR3 has 15 residues. The germline V gene encodes CDR1 LGHNA and CDR2 YNFKEQ. This CDR3 is CASSPYGRDQETQYF. CDR3 sequence (DNA): TGTGCCAGCAGCCCTTACGGCAGGGATCAAGAGACCCAGTACTTC.

This clonotype showed up just a few times. The genes are TRBV11-2 and TRBJ2-3, with D unresolved. Trimming left V 7 bases short and J 4 bases short, with 9 bases between. This CDR3 region has 12 residues. CDR1 and CDR2 (germline): SGHAT, FQNNGV. The CDR3 sequence: CASTRTADTQYF. The CDR3 DNA is TGTGCCAGCACCAGGACGGCAGATACGCAGTATTTT.

This clonotype was counted at least ten times. The V and J genes are TRBV12-3 or TRBV12-4 and TRBJ1-1; D is ambiguous. The CDR3 contains 11 residues. Trimming stripped 6 bases from V and 1 base from J, with 3 bases between. Here the CDR3 DNA reads TGTGCCAGCAGCTCGAACACTGAAGCTTTCTTT. Translated: CASSSNTEAFF.

The table lists this clonotype with many counts. The chain couples TRBV7-6 to TRBJ2-1, with 8 positions matching TRBD2. J gave up 11 bases and V 1 base, and 10 bases lay outside the gene matches. The CDR3 runs 15 residues. Germline assignment: CDR1 SGHVS and CDR2 FNYEAQ. CDR3 amino acids: CASSLGSGGLQKQFF. The CDR3 coding sequence is TGTGCCAGCAGCTTAGGAAGCGGGGGCCTTCAAAAGCAGTTCTTC.

The sample holds many counts of this clonotype. This chain joins TRBV7-9 and TRBJ2-3, with 7 bases aligning to TRBD1. CDR1 and CDR2 (germline): SEHNR, FQNEAQ (reference sequence). Trimming removed 1 base from V and 3 bases from J; junction bases left unmatched: 7. The CDR3 totals 16 residues. CDR3 loop: CASSLGGTGATDTQYF. Here the CDR3 DNA reads TGTGCCAGCAGCTTAGGTGGTACAGGGGCAACAGATACGCAGTATTTT.

With regard to this clonotype: This clone may be a read error of a much larger clone one base away. The V and J genes are TRBV7-6 and TRBJ2-1, with TRBD1 matching 10 bases. The CDR3 is made up of 14 amino acids. CDR1 is SGHVS, CDR2 FNYEAQ, per germline. As DNA, the CDR3 is TGTGTCAGCAGCTTAAGACAGGGGGCCTATGAGCAGTTCTTC. Amino acid sequence: CVSSLRQGAYEQFF. Complete variable domain (other parts from reference TRBV7-6 and TRBJ2-1): GAGVSQSPRYKVTKRGQDVALRCDPISGHVSLYWYRQALGQGPEFLTYFNYEAQQDKSGLPNDRFSAERPEGSISTLTIQRTEQRDSAMYRCVSSLRQGAYEQFFGPGTRLTVL.

This clonotype was detected ten times or more. The gene calls are TRBV6-5 and TRBJ1-5; 10 bases are shared with TRBD1. The CDR3 is made up of 15 amino acids. Germline loops: CDR1 MNHEY, CDR2 SVGAGI. Trimming at V came to 10 bases and at J to 2 bases, leaving 8 bases not matched to a gene. The CDR3 reads CATGVGTGGNQPQHF. CDR3 DNA: TGTGCCACTGGGGTTGGGACAGGGGGCAATCAGCCCCAGCATTTT.

This clonotype was seen at least ten times. The DNA of the CDR3 is TGCAGCGTTGAAGATCAGGGGATCTCCTACGAGCAGTACTTC. This sequence encodes CSVEDQGISYEQYF. The genes are TRBV29-1 and TRBJ2-7; a possible D gene is TRBD1 (6 bases). CDR3 length: 14 amino acids. Germline V gene sequence: CDR1 SQVTM, CDR2 ANQGSEA. The ends were cut back, 0 bases at V and 0 bases at J, with 9 bases in the middle.

This clonotype was detected many times. The rearrangement links TRBV28 to TRBJ2-2, with D hard to call. This CDR3 contains 12 residues. In germline, CDR1 is MDHEN, CDR2 SYDVKM. V dropped 5 bases and J dropped 7 bases, with 8 bases sitting between them. In DNA form, the CDR3 reads TGTGCCAGCAGTCCCCTCGACGGGGAGCTGTTTTTT. As protein: CASSPLDGELFF.

This clonotype was seen many times. The genes are TRBV10-3 and TRBJ2-7, with a weak D call TRBD2 (6 bases). The CDR3 is 17 residues long. From germline, CDR1 is ENHRY and CDR2 SYGVKD. The V and J ends lost 3 bases and 0 bases respectively, with 18 bases between them. CDR3 DNA: TGTGCCATCAGTGAAGGAGGGAGTGATTCTAGCTCCTACGAGCAGTACGTC. Encoded protein: CAISEGGSDSSSYEQYV.

Only one count was recorded for this clonotype. The chain recombines TRBV19 with TRBJ2-7; D might be TRBD2 (6 bases). This CDR3 is built from 13 residues. Per germline, CDR1 LNHDA and CDR2 SQIVND (reference sequence). V dropped 10 bases and J dropped 0 bases, with 13 bases sitting between them. This CDR3 is CATGEAGSYEQYF. The CDR3 DNA follows: TGTGCCACCGGGGAGGCGGGCTCCTACGAGCAGTACTTC.

Many counts were recorded for this clonotype. This sequence joins TRBV6-5 and TRBJ1-1, with 8 bases that match TRBD1. The J segment lost 0 bases and the V segment lost 4 bases, leaving 10 bases of the junction unmatched. The V gene's germline CDR1 is MNHEY and CDR2 SVGAGI. The CDR3 extends over 17 amino acids. DNA for the CDR3: TGTGCCAGCAGTTTAGGACAGGGAGAACTACTGAACACTGAAGCTTTCTTT. This gives the protein CASSLGQGELLNTEAFF.

This clonotype turned up a few times. The V call is TRBV12-3 or TRBV12-4, the J call TRBJ1-5; possibly TRBD1 for D (5 bases). This CDR3 has 14 residues. V lost 4 bases, J lost 3 bases, and 10 bases lay in between. DNA of the CDR3: TGTGCCAGCAGTTGGGGCCAATCCAATCAGCCCCAGCATTTT. It specifies CASSWGQSNQPQHF.

This clonotype has ten or more counts. The gene calls are TRBV4-3 and TRBJ1-3, with D tentatively TRBD1 (5 bases). V was shortened by 0 bases and J by 3 bases, with 9 bases between the two germline ends. Germline CDR1 is LGHNA and CDR2 is YSLEER. CDR3 length: 15 amino acids. CDR3: CASSQDGADGNTIYF. CDR3 sequence (DNA): TGCGCCAGCAGCCAAGATGGGGCGGATGGAAACACCATATATTTT.

This clonotype has just a few counts. The genes are TRBV12-5 and TRBJ2-3; TRBD1 is a possible D gene (6 bases). Germline V gives CDR1 LGHNT, CDR2 FRNRAP. The ends were cut back, 2 bases at V and 0 bases at J, with 15 bases in the middle. The CDR3 length is 17 residues. CDR3 in DNA: TGTGCTAGTGGTTTGACCGGTGCAGGGGCGAGCACAGATACGCAGTATTTT. Protein product: CASGLTGAGASTDTQYF.

This clonotype was seen a few times. The chain employs TRBV28 and TRBJ1-2; a possible D gene is TRBD1 (6 bases). The CDR3 has 12 residues. Trimming stripped 4 bases from V and 8 bases from J, with 11 bases between. CDR1 is MDHEN, CDR2 SYDVKM, per germline. CDR3 nucleotides: TGTGCCAGCAGTTCAGGGGTGATCGGCTACACCTTC. It codes for CASSSGVIGYTF.

The chain combines TRBV19 with TRBJ1-4; D gene unclear. Trimming left V 4 bases short and J 7 bases short, with 16 bases between. Germline-derived CDR1 and CDR2 are LNHDA and SQIVND (reference sequence). The CDR3 contains 15 residues. CDR3 region: CASSSRHLAVEKLFF. Here the CDR3 DNA reads TGTGCCAGTAGTAGCCGACACTTGGCGGTTGAAAAACTGTTTTTT. Using reference TRBV19 and TRBJ1-4 for the parts outside the CDR3, the full variable domain is DGGITQSPKYLFRKEGQNVTLSCEQNLNHDAMYWYRQDPGQGLRLIYYSQIVNDFQKGDIAEGYSVSREKKESFPLTVTSAQKNPTAFYLCASSSRHLAVEKLFFGSGTQLSVL.

This clonotype was seen at least ten times. The J gene is TRBJ2-7, the V gene TRBV9, with a weak D call TRBD2 (5 bases). Trimming took off 3 bases at V and 1 base at J, with 14 bases between the two ends. The CDR3 is 15 amino acids. Germline CDR1 reads SGDLS; CDR2 reads YYNGEE. The DNA of the CDR3 is TGTGCCAGCAGCGCCGGAGGCGGGCCATCCTACGAGCAGTACTTC. This sequence encodes CASSAGGGPSYEQYF.

This clonotype was counted ten times or more. V usage is TRBV28 and J usage is TRBJ2-1; the D is unclear. The CDR3 length is 16 residues. The V and J ends lost 0 bases and 5 bases respectively, with 14 bases between them. Per germline, CDR1 MDHEN and CDR2 SYDVKM. The CDR3 loop reads CASSLWSTTRDNEQFF. DNA of the CDR3: TGTGCCAGCAGTTTATGGTCCACAACTCGAGACAATGAGCAGTTCTTC.

There are many counts of this clonotype. The rearrangement links TRBV11-2 to TRBJ2-3; tentatively, D is TRBD2 (6 bases). V was cut by 2 bases and J by 0 bases, with 12 bases left in between. In germline, CDR1 is SGHAT, CDR2 FQNNGV. This CDR3 region has 16 residues. The CDR3 DNA reads as TGTGCCAGCAGCTTACTGGGAGGACTTAGCACAGATACGCAGTATTTT. Translation gives CASSLLGGLSTDTQYF. Filled out from reference TRBV11-2 and TRBJ2-3, the complete variable domain reads EAGVAQSPRYKIIEKRQSVAFWCNPISGHATLYWYQQILGQGPKLLIQFQNNGVVDDSQLPKDRFSAERLKGVDSTLKIQPAKLEDSAVYLCASSLLGGLSTDTQYFGPGTRLTVL.